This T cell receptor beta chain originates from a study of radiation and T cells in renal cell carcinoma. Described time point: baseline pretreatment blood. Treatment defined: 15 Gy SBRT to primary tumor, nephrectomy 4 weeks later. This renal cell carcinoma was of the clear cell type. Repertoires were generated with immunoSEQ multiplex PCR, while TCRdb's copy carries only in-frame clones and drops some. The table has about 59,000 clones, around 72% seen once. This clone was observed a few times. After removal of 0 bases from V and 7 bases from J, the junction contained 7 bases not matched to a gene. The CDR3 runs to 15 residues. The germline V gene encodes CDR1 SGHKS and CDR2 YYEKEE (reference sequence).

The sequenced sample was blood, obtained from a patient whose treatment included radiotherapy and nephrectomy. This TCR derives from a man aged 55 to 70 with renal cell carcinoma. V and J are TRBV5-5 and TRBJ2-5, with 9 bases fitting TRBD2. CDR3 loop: CASSLAVLAGGTQYF. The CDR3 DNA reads TGTGCCAGCAGCTTGGCGGTACTAGCGGGCGGGACCCAGTACTTC.